The TCR beta chain described here comes from a study of blood T cell repertoires in COVID-19. Study summary: The cDNA or gDNA used as material had been derived from T cells, B-cell-depleted T cells, or PBMCs.

As originally analysed: Amplifying reference gene primers gave estimates of nucleated cell counts. Sequencing used immunoSEQ multiplex PCR; TCRdb keeps in-frame clones, though not all of them. Clonal size and the V and J genes are those of that table, whereas D and trimming came from the DNA. In the table there are tens of thousands of clones, approximately 87% of which are singletons. This clone was recorded a few times. This CDR3 contains 15 residues. Germline CDR1 reads MGHRA; CDR2 reads YSYEKL. The ends were cut back, 6 bases at V and 6 bases at J, with 21 bases in the middle. This receptor was obtained from a man aged 50 or older with active COVID-19. Specimen: peripheral blood. The rearrangement joins TRBV4-1 to TRBJ2-7; weak D call: TRBD2 (6 bases). CDR3 region: CASRPTFRDSSEQYF. Here the CDR3 DNA reads TGCGCCAGCAGGCCCACCTTCCGGGACTCAAGCGAGCAGTACTTC.